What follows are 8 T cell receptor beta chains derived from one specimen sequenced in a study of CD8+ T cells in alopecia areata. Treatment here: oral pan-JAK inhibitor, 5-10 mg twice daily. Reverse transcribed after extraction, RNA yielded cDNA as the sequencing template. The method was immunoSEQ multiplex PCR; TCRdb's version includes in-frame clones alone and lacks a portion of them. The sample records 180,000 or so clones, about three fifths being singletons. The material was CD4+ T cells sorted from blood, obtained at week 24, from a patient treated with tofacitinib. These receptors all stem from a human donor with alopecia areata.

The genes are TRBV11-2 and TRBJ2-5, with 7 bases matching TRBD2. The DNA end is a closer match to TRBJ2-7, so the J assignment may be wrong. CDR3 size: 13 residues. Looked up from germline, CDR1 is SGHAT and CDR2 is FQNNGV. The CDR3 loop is CASSLGREDEQYF. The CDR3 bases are TGTGCCAGCAGCTTAGGACGGGAGGACGAGCAGTACTTC.

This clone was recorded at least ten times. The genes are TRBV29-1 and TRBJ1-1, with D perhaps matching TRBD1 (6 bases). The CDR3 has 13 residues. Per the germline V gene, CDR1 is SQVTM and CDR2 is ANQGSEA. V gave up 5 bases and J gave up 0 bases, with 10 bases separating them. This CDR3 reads CSVSTGLNTEAFF. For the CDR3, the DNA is TGCAGCGTTTCAACAGGGTTGAACACTGAAGCTTTCTTT. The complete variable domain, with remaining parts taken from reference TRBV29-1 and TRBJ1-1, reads SAVISQKPSRDICQRGTSLTIQCQVDSQVTMMFWYRQQPGQSLTLIATANQGSEATYESGFVIDKFPISRPNLTFSTLTVSNMSPEDSSIYLCSVSTGLNTEAFFGQGTRLTVV.

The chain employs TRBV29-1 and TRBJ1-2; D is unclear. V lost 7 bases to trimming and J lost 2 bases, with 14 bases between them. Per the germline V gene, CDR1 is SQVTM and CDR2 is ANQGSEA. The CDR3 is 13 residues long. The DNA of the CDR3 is TGCAGCGCTGGCCCGACCGACAACTATGGCTACACCTTC. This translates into CSAGPTDNYGYTF. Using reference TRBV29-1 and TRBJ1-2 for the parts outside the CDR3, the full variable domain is SAVISQKPSRDICQRGTSLTIQCQVDSQVTMMFWYRQQPGQSLTLIATANQGSEATYESGFVIDKFPISRPNLTFSTLTVSNMSPEDSSIYLCSAGPTDNYGYTFGSGTRLTVV.

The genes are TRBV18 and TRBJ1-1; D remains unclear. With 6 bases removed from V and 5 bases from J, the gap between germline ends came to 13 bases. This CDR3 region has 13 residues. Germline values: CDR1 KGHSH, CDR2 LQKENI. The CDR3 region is CASSQGPKTEAFF. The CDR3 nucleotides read TGTGCCAGCTCCCAAGGGCCGAAGACTGAAGCTTTCTTT.

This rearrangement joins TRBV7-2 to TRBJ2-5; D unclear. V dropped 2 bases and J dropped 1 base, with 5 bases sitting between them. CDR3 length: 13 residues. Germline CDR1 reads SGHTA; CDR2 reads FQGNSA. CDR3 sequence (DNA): TGTGCCAGCAGCTTACCCTCCCAAGAGACCCAGTACTTC. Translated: CASSLPSQETQYF.

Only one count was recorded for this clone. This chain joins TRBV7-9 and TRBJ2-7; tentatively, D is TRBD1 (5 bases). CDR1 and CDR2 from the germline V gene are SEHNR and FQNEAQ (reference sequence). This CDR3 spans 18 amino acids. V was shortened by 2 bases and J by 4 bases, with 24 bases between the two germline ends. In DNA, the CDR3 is TGTGCCAGCAGCTTAAGTAACAAGGCCACAGGTACAACGTACGAGCAGTACTTC. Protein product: CASSLSNKATGTTYEQYF.

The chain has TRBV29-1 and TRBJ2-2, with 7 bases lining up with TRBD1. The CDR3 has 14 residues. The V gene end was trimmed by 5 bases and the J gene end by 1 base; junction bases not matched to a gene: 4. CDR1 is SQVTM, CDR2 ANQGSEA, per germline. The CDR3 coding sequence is TGCAGCGTTCAGGGGGTCTGGAACACCGGGGAGCTGTTTTTT. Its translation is CSVQGVWNTGELFF.

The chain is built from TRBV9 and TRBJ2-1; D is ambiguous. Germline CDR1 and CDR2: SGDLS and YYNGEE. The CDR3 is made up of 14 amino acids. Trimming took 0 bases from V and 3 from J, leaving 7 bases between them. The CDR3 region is CASSVGVRYNEQFF. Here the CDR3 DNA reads TGTGCCAGCAGCGTAGGGGTCCGCTACAATGAGCAGTTCTTC.